This is a list of T cell receptor beta chains from one sample in a study of blood T cells in healthy people across ages. From the 5' RACE reads, TCRdb called clonotypes with MiXCR, one entry per CDR3 protein. The profile shows approximately 1.5 million distinct CDR3 sequences, 40% to 45% of them singletons. Sequencing was performed on blood. The receptors derive from a woman aged 18 to 35 in good health. Each CDR3 is given with its conserved first and last residue. D genes are given only for firm matches.

15,TRBV6-1,TRBJ1-2,TRBD1,CASSDRDRGAPGYTF
13,TRBV7-2,TRBJ2-7,TRBD2,CASSLEREGEQYF
12,TRBV10-3,TRBJ1-2,.,CAISESFAGYTF
15,TRBV12-3/TRBV12-4,TRBJ2-5,TRBD2,CASSSQAGGQETQYF
17,TRBV25-1,TRBJ2-7,.,CASSEGLGGRQSYEQYF
18,TRBV6-5,TRBJ2-6,TRBD1,CASSYSTGYSSGANVLTF
15,TRBV28,TRBJ2-1,TRBD2,CASSSGTRTWETQFF
12,TRBV11-2,TRBJ2-6,.,CASSLLAGVLTF
15,TRBV14,TRBJ2-1,TRBD2,CASSQDQREDNEQFF
15,TRBV27,TRBJ1-3,.,CASSPLTGSGNTIYF
13,TRBV11-3,TRBJ2-5,.,CVSSLVAGGTQYF
12,TRBV3-1,TRBJ1-1,TRBD1,CASSPDRGEPFF
14,TRBV5-1,TRBJ2-3,TRBD2,CASSLAGGADTQYF
12,TRBV2,.,.,CASTRIYNEQYF
13,TRBV20-1,TRBJ2-7,.,CSAGRQAPYEQYF
15,TRBV4-3,TRBJ1-2,.,CASSQDSGESNGYTF
13,TRBV10-3,TRBJ1-2,.,CAISESTGCGYTF
15,TRBV4-3,TRBJ1-1,TRBD1,CASNQDRGGNTEAFF
17,TRBV28,.,.,CASPPHRVFGGSYEQYF
13,TRBV29-1,TRBJ2-3,.,CSAKERVTDTQYF
16,TRBV6-1,TRBJ2-7,TRBD2,CASNPASGRLSYEQYF
14,TRBV20-1,TRBJ1-5,.,CSARPRTGSQPQHF
14,TRBV6-2/TRBV6-3,TRBJ1-2,.,CASSFTGTRDGYTF
13,TRBV20-1,TRBJ2-7,TRBD2,CSARGAGTYEQYF
15,TRBV4-3,.,.,CASSQDASTGYEQYF
14,TRBV5-4,TRBJ2-7,TRBD1,CASSDRTGINEQYF
17,TRBV7-2,TRBJ2-1,.,CASSTNGGMGAYNEQFF
16,TRBV6-5,TRBJ1-5,.,CASSYSSRGEGQPQHF
12,TRBV10-3,TRBJ2-7,TRBD1,CAIGTDKYEQYF
13,TRBV11-2,TRBJ1-1,.,CASSGGAFTEAFF
14,TRBV7-9,TRBJ2-5,.,CASSFQGRIETQYF
14,TRBV27,TRBJ2-1,.,CASKEAARGNEQFF
16,TRBV15,TRBJ1-5,.,CATSRDRIGDNQPQHF
15,TRBV4-3,.,TRBD2,CASSQKRDSYNEQYF
16,TRBV12-3/TRBV12-4,.,TRBD2,CASSPLGLAGAYEQYF
14,TRBV10-3,TRBJ2-7,TRBD1,CAISHRDRFYEQYF
15,TRBV7-9,TRBJ1-4,.,CASSLAHREFEKLFF
14,TRBV29-1,TRBJ2-7,TRBD1,CSVVAGTGYDEQYF
13,TRBV20-1,TRBJ2-7,TRBD1,CSGKTGLSYEQYF
16,TRBV7-8,TRBJ2-3,TRBD2,CASSPRVAGRTDTQYF
15,TRBV7-9,TRBJ2-6,.,CASSPDFLGANVLTF
13,TRBV20-1,TRBJ2-5,TRBD2,CSAWTSGGETQYF
11,TRBV6-1,TRBJ2-7,.,CASRDIYEQYF
15,TRBV5-1,TRBJ2-7,.,CASSLAGLKNYEQYF
14,TRBV7-6,TRBJ1-2,.,CASSPMTSNYGYTF
11,TRBV29-1,TRBJ2-1,TRBD1,CSVGTGYEQFF
13,TRBV4-3,TRBJ1-6,.,CASSWGIGSPLHF
16,TRBV13,TRBJ2-6,.,CASSNLRRSGANVLTF
15,TRBV7-2,TRBJ2-7,.,CASSLGPTSSYEQYF
16,TRBV6-6,TRBJ2-5,TRBD2,CASDAGGRGRKETQYF
16,TRBV28,.,.,CASSPTSGAGFGEQYF
11,TRBV10-3,TRBJ1-1,.,CAIRGDTEAFF